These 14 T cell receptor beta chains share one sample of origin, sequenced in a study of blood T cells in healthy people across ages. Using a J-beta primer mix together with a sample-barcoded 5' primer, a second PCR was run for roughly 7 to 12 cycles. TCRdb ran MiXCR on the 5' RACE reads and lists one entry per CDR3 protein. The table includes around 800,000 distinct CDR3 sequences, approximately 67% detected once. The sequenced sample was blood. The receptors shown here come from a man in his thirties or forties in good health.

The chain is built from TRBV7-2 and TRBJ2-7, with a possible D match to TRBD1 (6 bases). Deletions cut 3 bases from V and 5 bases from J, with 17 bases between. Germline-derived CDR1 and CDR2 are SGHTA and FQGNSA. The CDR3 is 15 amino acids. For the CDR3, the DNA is TGTGCCAGCAGCTTGTTGGACAGTTGGGCGGACGAGCAGTACTTC. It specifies CASSLLDSWADEQYF.

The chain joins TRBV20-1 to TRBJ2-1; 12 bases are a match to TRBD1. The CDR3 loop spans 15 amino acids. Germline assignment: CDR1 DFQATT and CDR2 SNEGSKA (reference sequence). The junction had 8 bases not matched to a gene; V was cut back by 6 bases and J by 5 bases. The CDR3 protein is CSAPGTGGADNEQFF. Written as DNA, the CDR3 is TGCAGTGCCCCCGGGACAGGGGGCGCGGACAATGAGCAGTTCTTC.

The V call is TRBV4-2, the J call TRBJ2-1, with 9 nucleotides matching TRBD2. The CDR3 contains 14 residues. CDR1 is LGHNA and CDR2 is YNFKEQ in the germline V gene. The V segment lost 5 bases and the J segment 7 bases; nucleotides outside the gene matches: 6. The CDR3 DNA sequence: TGTGCCAGCAGCAGGCGGGGGGGTCGGAATGAGCAGTTCTTC. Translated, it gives CASSRRGGRNEQFF.

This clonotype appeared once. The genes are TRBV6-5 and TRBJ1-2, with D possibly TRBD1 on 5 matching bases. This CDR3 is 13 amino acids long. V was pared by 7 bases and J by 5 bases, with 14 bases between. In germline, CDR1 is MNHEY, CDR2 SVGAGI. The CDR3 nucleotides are TGTGCCAGCACCGACGACAGAATTTATGGCTACACCTTC. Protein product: CASTDDRIYGYTF.

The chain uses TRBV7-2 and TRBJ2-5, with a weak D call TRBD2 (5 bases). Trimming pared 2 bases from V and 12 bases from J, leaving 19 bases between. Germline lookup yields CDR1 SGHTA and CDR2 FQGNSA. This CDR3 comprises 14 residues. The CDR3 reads CASSLLLGSIGKYF. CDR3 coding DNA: TGTGCCAGCAGCTTATTACTGGGATCAATCGGGAAGTACTTC.

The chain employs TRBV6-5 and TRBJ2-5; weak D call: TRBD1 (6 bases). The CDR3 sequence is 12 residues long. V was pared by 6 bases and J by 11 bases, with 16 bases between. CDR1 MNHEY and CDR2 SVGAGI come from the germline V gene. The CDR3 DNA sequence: TGTGCCAGCAGCCCAAACAGGGTTGGGCAGTACTTC. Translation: CASSPNRVGQYF.

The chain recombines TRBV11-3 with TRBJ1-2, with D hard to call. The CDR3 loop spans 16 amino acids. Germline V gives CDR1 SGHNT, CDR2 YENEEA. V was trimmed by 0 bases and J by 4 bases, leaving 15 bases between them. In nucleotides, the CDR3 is TGTGCCAGCAGCTTAGATCCGGGAAAAGGGTCCTATGGCTACACCTTC. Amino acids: CASSLDPGKGSYGYTF.

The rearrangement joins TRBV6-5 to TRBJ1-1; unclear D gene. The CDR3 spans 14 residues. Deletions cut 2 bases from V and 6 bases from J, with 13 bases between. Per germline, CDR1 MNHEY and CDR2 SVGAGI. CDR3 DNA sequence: TGTGCCAGCAGTTACGTCCCCTTAGAATCTGAAGCTTTCTTT. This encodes CASSYVPLESEAFF.

In DNA form, the CDR3 reads TGTGCCAGCAGTCCAAGAGACCCCACGAACACCGGGGAGCTGTTTTTT. This codes for CASSPRDPTNTGELFF. The chain employs TRBV12-3 or TRBV12-4 and TRBJ2-2; D unclear. Trimming took 5 bases from V and 0 from J, leaving 13 bases between them. The CDR3 loop spans 16 amino acids.

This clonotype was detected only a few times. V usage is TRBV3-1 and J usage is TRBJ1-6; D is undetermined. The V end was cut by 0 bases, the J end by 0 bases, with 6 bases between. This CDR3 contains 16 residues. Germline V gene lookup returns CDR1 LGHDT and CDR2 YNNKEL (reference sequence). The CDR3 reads CASSQEASSYNSPLHF. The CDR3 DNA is TGTGCCAGCAGCCAAGAAGCTAGCTCCTATAATTCACCCCTCCACTTT.

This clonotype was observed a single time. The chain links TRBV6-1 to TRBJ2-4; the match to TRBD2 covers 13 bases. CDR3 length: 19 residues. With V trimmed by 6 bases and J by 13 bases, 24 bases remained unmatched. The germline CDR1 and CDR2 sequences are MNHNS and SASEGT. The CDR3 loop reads CASSNPGQGTSGGVWEQYF. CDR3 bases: TGTGCCAGCAGCAATCCGGGACAGGGAACTAGCGGGGGGGTATGGGAGCAGTACTTC.

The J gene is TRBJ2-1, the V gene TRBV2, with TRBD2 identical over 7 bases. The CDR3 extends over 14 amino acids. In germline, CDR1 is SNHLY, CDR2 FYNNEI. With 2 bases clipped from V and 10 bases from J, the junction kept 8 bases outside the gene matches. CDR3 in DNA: TGTGCCAGCAGTGAAATCTGGGCTAGCGGAGAGCAGTTCTTC. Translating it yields CASSEIWASGEQFF.

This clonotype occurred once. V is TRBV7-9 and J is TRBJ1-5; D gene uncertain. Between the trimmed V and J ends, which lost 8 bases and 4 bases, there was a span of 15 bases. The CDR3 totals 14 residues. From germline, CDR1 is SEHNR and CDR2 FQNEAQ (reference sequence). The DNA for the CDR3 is TGTGCCAGCGGTAATTACAAGGAGAATCAGCCCCAGCATTTT. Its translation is CASGNYKENQPQHF.

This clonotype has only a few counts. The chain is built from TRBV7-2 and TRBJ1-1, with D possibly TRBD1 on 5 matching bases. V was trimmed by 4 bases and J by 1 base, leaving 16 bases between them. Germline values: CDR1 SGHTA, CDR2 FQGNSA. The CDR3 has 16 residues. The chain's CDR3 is CASSYTTGARNTEAFF. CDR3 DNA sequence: TGTGCCAGCAGCTATACCACAGGAGCCAGGAACACTGAAGCTTTCTTT.